This record covers a single T cell receptor (beta chain). Its antigen is unknown. These data belong to a study of blood T cells in healthy people across ages. Study results and caveats: With age, beta diversity per million T cells declined roughly linearly, significantly by over 35.

Through a sample-barcoded 5' primer and a J-beta primer mix, a second PCR was run for roughly 6 to 12 cycles. In TCRdb, the 5' RACE reads were re-called with MiXCR into one record per CDR3 protein. The repertoire consists of just under 750,000 distinct CDR3 sequences, with 22% occurring once and the leading ten covering around a fifth. The CDR3 is 12 amino acids. The germline V and J ends were trimmed by 6 bases and 4 bases, with 9 bases remaining between them. The sample was blood. The receptor was derived from a man between 65 and 85 years old in good health. The chain carries TRBV12-3 or TRBV12-4 and TRBJ1-2; perhaps TRBD1 as D (5 bases). CDR3 in amino acids: CASRGPLYGYTF. In DNA, the CDR3 is TGTGCCAGCAGGGGGCCACTCTATGGCTACACCTTC.